This T cell receptor beta chain was recovered during a study of regulatory T cells in long-lasting Graves disease. Broader study findings: Small numbers of samples may have cut accuracy. TRBV28, TRBJ1-2 and TRBJ2-5 emerged as the favored segments in persistent disease.

This clonotype was counted at least ten times. Its cognate antigen is unknown. CDR3 regions were amplified by Arm-PCR using iRepertoire HTBI primers to build TCR beta libraries. Per the original methods: Among the samples, around 60 TRBV and 14 TRBJ segments were identified. TCRdb reprocessed the multiplex PCR reads via MiXCR and lists one record per CDR3 protein. TCRdb's processing, not the authors', yielded these V and J calls. Of roughly 530,000 distinct CDR3 sequences listed, about 16% were seen once; the top ten hold roughly 25%. Sample time point: newly diagnosed GD, antithyroid drugs for less than 3 months. Following extraction of RNA from PBMCs, that RNA was used to make the TCR library. This CDR3 has 14 amino acids. The V gene lost 7 bases and the J gene lost 6 bases, with 13 bases spanning the gap. These data were likewise used in another study, on T cells in Graves' hyperthyroidism and ophthalmopathy.

The sequence was collected from a middle-aged woman with Graves disease. The specimen was peripheral blood mononuclear cells (PBMCs), collected at new diagnosis, from a patient treated with antithyroid drugs. The J gene is TRBJ1-6, the V gene TRBV12-3 or TRBV12-4; unclear D gene. CDR3: CASKEDRPNSPLHF. CDR3 bases: TGTGCCAGCAAGGAAGATAGGCCTAATTCACCCCTCCACTTT.